This T cell receptor (beta chain) was profiled in a study of T cells expressing NK-cell markers. Study-wide context: The study drew TCR beta repertoires from sorted CD3+CD56+NKG2C+, CD3+CD56+NKG2C- and CD3+CD56-NKG2C+ T cells.

Germline CDR1 LGHNA, CDR2 YNFKEQ. This CDR3 region has 14 residues. Each CDR3 protein gets one entry in TCRdb, which reprocessed the 5' RACE reads and gives no DNA. Its listing shows 550,000 to 600,000 distinct CDR3 sequences. This sequence was found in a man aged 18 to 29 in good health. The chain recombines TRBV4-2 with TRBJ1-2. What was sequenced was blood T cells: a sorted CD56 or NKG2C T cell subset, CD4+ or CD8+ T cells, or bulk PBMC T cells (not recorded which). This CDR3 is CASSRTREDYGYTF.